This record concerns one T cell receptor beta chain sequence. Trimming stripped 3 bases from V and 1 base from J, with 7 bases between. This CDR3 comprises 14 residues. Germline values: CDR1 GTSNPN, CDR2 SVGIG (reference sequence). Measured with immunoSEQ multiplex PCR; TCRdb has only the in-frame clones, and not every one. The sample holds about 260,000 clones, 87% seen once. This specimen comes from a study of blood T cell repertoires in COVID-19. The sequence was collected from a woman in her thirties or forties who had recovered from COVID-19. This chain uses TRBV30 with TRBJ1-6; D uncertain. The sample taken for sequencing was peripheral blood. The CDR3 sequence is CAWSPSSYNSPLHF. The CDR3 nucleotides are TGTGCCTGGAGCCCGTCTTCCTATAATTCACCCCTCCACTTT.